These 8 T cell receptor beta chains were sequenced from one sample in a study of T cell changes during pregnancy in multiple sclerosis. This table comes from immunoSEQ multiplex PCR, and its TCRdb copy is limited to in-frame clones, with some not included. This table holds under 35,000 clones, around 89% found once. The specimen comprised CD8+ T cells from peripheral blood mononuclear cells, sampled in the second trimester of pregnancy. The source is a female donor with multiple sclerosis, enrolled in a pregnancy study.

The chain carries TRBV28 and TRBJ1-2; TRBD1 aligns across 7 bases. Germline CDR1 MDHEN, CDR2 SYDVKM. The CDR3 loop spans 14 amino acids. The junction had 6 bases not matched to a gene; V was cut back by 2 bases and J by 6 bases. The chain's CDR3 is CASSLIGGRHGYTF. The CDR3 DNA reads as TGTGCCAGCAGTTTAATAGGGGGCAGACATGGCTACACCTTC.

The V and J genes are TRBV27 and TRBJ1-1, with a tentative D call TRBD1 (6 bases). The CDR3 covers 14 residues. V was trimmed by 5 bases and J by 4 bases, leaving 14 bases between them. Germline V gene sequence: CDR1 MNHEY, CDR2 SMNVEV (reference sequence). The CDR3 region is CASSLATGGTEAFF. The CDR3 region has the DNA TGTGCCAGCAGTCTGGCGACAGGTGGCACTGAAGCTTTCTTT.

This chain links TRBV27 with TRBJ2-1; D uncertain. Trimming removed 4 bases at V and 3 bases at J, with 7 bases between. The V gene's germline CDR1 is MNHEY and CDR2 SMNVEV (reference sequence). There are 13 residues in the CDR3. The CDR3 DNA sequence: TGTGCCAGCAGTTCCCAGATCTACAATGAGCAGTTCTTC. It is translated as CASSSQIYNEQFF.

The rearrangement uses TRBV4-2 and TRBJ1-5; no clear D. Germline V gives CDR1 LGHNA, CDR2 YNFKEQ. This CDR3 has 19 amino acids. V lost 4 bases to trimming and J lost 1 base, with 23 bases between them. The CDR3 loop is CASSRQTIDTGNSNQPQHF. In nucleotides, the CDR3 is TGTGCCAGCAGCCGTCAGACTATAGACACGGGGAACAGCAATCAGCCCCAGCATTTT.

The chain carries TRBV27 and TRBJ2-1, with D possibly being TRBD1 (5 bases). The V gene's germline CDR1 is MNHEY and CDR2 SMNVEV (reference sequence). With 1 base removed from V and 8 bases from J, the gap between germline ends came to 15 bases. The CDR3 consists of 15 residues. The CDR3 sequence is CASSLLGRGAYEQFF. As DNA, the CDR3 is TGTGCCAGCAGTTTATTGGGGCGCGGTGCATATGAGCAGTTCTTC.

The J gene is TRBJ1-4, the V gene TRBV7-9, with 12 positions matching TRBD1. This CDR3 is built from 15 residues. The germline V gene encodes CDR1 SEHNR and CDR2 FQNEAQ (reference sequence). V lost 5 bases, J lost 8 bases, and 6 bases stayed unmatched. CDR3 amino acids: CASSPGTGGAEKLFF. The CDR3 region has the DNA TGTGCCAGCAGCCCCGGGACAGGGGGCGCCGAAAAACTGTTTTTT.

The chain recombines TRBV10-3 with TRBJ1-5; 10 bases map to TRBD1. There are 15 residues in the CDR3. With V trimmed by 2 bases and J by 4 bases, 2 bases remained unmatched. Germline values: CDR1 ENHRY, CDR2 SYGVKD. The CDR3 sequence: CAISEGQGGNQPQHF. DNA for the CDR3: TGTGCCATCAGTGAGGGACAGGGGGGTAATCAGCCCCAGCATTTT.

A single count supports this clone. The gene calls are TRBV4-3 and TRBJ1-1, with D possibly TRBD1 on 5 matching bases. This CDR3 has 16 amino acids. V was pared by 0 bases and J by 4 bases, with 15 bases between. Germline values: CDR1 LGHNA, CDR2 YSLEER. This CDR3 reads CASSQDWGTGSTEAFF. CDR3 DNA sequence: TGCGCCAGCAGCCAAGATTGGGGGACTGGGTCCACTGAAGCTTTCTTT.